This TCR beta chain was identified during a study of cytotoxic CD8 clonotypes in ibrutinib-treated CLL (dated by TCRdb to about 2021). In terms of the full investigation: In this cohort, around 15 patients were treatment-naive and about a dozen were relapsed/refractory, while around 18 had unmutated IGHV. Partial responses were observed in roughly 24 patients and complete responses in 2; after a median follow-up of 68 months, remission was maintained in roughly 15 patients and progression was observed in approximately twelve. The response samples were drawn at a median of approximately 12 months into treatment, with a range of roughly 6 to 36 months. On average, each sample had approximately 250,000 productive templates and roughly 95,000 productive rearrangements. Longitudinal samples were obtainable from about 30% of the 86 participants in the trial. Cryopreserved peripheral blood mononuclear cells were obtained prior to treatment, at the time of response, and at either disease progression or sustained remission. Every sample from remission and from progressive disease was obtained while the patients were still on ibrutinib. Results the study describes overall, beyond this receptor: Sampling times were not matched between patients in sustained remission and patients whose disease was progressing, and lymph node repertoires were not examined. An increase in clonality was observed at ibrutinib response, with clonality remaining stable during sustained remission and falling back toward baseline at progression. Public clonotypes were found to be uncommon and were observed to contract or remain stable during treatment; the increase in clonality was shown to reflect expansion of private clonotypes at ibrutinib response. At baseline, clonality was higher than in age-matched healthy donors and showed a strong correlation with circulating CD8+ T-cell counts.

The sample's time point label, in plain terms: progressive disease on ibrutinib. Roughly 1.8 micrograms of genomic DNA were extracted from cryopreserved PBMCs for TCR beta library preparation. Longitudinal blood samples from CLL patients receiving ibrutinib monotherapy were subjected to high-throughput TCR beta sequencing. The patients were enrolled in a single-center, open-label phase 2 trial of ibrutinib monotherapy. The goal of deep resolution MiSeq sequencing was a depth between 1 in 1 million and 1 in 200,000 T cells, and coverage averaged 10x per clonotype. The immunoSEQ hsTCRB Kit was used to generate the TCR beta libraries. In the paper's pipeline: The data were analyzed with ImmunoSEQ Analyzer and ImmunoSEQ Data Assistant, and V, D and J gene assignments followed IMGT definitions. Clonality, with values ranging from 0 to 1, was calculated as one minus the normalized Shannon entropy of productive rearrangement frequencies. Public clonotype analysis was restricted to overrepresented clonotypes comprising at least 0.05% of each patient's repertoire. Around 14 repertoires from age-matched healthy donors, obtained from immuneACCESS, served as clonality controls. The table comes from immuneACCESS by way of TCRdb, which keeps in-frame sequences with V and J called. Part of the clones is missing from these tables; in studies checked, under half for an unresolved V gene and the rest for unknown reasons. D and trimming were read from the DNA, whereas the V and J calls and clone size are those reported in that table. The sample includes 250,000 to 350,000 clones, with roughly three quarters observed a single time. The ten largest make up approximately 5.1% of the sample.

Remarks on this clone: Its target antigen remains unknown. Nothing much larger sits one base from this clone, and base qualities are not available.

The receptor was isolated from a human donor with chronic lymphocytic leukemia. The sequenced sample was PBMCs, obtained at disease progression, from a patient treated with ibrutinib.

The CDR3 protein is CASRSAGNAHEQFF. The nucleotide sequence is TGTGCCAGCAGATCGGCAGGGAATGCTCATGAGCAGTTCTTC. The chain links TRBV11-2 with TRBJ2-1; TRBD1 could be the D gene, as 5 bases match. Per the germline V gene, SGHAT is the CDR1 and FQNNGV is the CDR2. From the cysteine up to the phenylalanine, the CDR3 has a length of 14 residues. Only CDR3 DNA is held: 42 bases, read in frame from base 1. The trim is 6 bases for V and 8 bases for J, with a gap of 17 bases between the germline ends.